The T cell receptor (beta chain) described here comes from a study of human T cells and chemical hapten exposure. The time point here: pre-sensitization, week 0. As for treatment: therapeutic diphenylcyclopropenone sensitization with weekly scalp DPC. TCRdb re-derived calls from the RACE reads in MiXCR, one entry per CDR3 protein. The sample contains about 380,000 distinct CDR3 sequences, 4.5% to 6% of which appear only once. This clonotype was detected ten times or more. The CDR3 contains 14 residues. Trimming cost V 2 bases and J 2 bases; bases outside gene matches: 3. Germline V lookup: CDR1 DFQATT, CDR2 SNEGSKA (reference sequence).

This chain connects TRBV20-1 to TRBJ2-3; 8 positions agree with TRBD2. The sequences come from whole blood, collected in connection with sensitization to the hapten diphenylcyclopropenone (DPC). The receptor's source is a woman between 45 and 65 years old with alopecia areata. Some clones in this sample may be carry-over from other donors' samples. This chain's CDR3 is CSARSGSTTDTQYF. For the CDR3, the DNA is TGCAGTGCTAGAAGCGGGAGTACCACAGATACGCAGTATTTT.